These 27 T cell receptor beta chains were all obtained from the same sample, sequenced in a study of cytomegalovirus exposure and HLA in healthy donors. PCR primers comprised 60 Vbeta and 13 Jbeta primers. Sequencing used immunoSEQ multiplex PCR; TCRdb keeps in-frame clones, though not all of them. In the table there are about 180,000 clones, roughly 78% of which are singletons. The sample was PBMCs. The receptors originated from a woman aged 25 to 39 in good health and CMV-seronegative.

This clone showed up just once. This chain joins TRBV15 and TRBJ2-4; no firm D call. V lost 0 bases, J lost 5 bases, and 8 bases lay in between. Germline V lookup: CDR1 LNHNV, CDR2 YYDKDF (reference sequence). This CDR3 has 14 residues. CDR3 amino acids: CATSREYRENIQYF. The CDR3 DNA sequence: TGTGCCACCAGCAGAGAATACCGGGAAAACATTCAGTACTTC.

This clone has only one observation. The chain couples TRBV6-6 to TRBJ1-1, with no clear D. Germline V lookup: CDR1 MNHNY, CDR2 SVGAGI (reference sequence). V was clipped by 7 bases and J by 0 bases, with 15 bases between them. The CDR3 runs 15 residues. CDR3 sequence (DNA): TGTGCCAGCATCCGTCTCGGCGGCTTGAACACTGAAGCTTTCTTT. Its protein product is CASIRLGGLNTEAFF.

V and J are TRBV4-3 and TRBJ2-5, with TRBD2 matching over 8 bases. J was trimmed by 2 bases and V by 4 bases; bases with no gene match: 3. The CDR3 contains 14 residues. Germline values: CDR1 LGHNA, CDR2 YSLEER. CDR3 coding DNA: TGCGCCAGCAGCCCGGGACTAGGGCAAGAGACCCAGTACTTC. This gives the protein CASSPGLGQETQYF.

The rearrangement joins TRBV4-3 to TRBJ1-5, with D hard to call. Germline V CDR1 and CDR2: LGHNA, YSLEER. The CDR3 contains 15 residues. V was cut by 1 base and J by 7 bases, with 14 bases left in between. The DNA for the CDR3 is TGCGCCAGCAGCCAAGTTATTCGGGGAGGCCAGCCCCAGCATTTT. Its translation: CASSQVIRGGQPQHF.

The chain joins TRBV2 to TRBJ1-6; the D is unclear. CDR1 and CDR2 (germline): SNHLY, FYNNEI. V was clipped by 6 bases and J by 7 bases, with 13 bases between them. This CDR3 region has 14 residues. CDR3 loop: CASRRDTSNSPLHF. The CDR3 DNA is TGTGCCAGCAGGAGAGACACCAGCAATTCACCCCTCCACTTT.

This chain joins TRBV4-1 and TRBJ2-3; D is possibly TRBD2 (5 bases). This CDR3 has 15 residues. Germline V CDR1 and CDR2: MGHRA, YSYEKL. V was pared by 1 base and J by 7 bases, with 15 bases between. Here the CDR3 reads CASSQVFGGMNTQYF. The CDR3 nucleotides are TGCGCCAGCAGCCAAGTTTTCGGAGGCATGAATACGCAGTATTTT.

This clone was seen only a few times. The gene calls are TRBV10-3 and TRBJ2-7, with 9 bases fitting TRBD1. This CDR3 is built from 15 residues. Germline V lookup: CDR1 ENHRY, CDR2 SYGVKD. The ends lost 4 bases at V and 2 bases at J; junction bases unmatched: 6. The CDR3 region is CAISAQGQGTYEQYF. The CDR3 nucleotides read TGTGCCATCAGTGCACAGGGACAGGGTACCTACGAGCAGTACTTC.

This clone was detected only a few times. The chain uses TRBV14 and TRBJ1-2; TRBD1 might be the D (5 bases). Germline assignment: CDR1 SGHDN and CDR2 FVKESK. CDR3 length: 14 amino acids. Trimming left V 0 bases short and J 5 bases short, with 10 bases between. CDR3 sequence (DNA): TGTGCCAGCAGCCAAGAGATCGGGGGGTATGGCTACACCTTC. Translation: CASSQEIGGYGYTF.

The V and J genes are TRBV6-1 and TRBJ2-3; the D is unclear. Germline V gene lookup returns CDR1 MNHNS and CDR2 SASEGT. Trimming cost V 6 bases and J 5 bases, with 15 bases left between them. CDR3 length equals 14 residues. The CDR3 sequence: CASSVQSPEDTQYF. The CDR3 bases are TGTGCCAGCAGCGTACAGTCCCCCGAAGATACGCAGTATTTT.

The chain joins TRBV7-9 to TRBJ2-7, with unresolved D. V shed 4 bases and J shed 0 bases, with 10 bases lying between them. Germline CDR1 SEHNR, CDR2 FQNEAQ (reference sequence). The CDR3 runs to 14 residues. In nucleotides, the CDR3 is TGTGCCAGCAGCTCTCAACGGAGCTCCTACGAGCAGTACTTC. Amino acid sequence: CASSSQRSSYEQYF.

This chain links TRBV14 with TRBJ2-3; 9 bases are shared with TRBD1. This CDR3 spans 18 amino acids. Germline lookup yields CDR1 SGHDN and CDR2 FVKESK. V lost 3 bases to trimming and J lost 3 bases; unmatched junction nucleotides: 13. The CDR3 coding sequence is TGTGCCAGCAGCCATCAAGCCCCCGGGACAGGGTATACAGATACGCAGTATTTT. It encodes CASSHQAPGTGYTDTQYF.

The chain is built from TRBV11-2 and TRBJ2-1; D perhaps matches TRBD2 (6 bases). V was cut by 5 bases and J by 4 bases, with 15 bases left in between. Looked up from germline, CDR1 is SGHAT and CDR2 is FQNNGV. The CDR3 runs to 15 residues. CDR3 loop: CASSPTGVRYNEQFF. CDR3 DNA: TGTGCCAGCAGCCCCACGGGGGTCCGATACAATGAGCAGTTCTTC.

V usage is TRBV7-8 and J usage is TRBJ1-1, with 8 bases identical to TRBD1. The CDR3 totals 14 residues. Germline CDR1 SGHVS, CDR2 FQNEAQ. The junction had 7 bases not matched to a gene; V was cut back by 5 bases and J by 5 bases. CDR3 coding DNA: TGTGCCAGCAGCATAGACAGGGGAGAAACTGAAGCTTTCTTT. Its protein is CASSIDRGETEAFF.

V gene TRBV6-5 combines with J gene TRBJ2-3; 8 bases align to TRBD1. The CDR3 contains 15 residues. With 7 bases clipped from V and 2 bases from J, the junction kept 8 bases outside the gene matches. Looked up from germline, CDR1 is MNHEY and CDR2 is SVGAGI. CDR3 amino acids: CASKGQGWNTDTQYF. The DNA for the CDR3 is TGTGCCAGCAAAGGACAGGGTTGGAACACAGATACGCAGTATTTT.

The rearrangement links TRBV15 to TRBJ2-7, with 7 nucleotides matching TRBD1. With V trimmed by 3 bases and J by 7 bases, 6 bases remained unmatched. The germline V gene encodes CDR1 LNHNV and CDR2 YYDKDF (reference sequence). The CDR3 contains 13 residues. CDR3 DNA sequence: TGTGCCACCAGCAGTTCACAGGGGACAGAGCAGTACTTC. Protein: CATSSSQGTEQYF.

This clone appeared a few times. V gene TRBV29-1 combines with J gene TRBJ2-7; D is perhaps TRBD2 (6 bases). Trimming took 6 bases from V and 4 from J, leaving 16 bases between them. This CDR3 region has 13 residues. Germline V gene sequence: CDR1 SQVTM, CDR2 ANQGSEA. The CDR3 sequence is CSVFFRDWYEQYF. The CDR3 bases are TGCAGCGTCTTCTTCCGGGACTGGTACGAGCAGTACTTC.

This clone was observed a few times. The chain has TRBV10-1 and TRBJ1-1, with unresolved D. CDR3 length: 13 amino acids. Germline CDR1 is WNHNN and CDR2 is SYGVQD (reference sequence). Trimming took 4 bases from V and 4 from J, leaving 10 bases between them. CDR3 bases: TGCGCCAGCAGTGCGCTACGGGGCACTGAAGCTTTCTTT. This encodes CASSALRGTEAFF.

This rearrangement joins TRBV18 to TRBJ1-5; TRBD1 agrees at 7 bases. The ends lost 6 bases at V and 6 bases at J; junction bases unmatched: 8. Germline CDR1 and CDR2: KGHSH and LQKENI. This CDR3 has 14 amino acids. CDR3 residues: CASSPTGLSQPQHF. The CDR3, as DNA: TGTGCCAGCTCGCCGACAGGGTTAAGTCAGCCCCAGCATTTT.

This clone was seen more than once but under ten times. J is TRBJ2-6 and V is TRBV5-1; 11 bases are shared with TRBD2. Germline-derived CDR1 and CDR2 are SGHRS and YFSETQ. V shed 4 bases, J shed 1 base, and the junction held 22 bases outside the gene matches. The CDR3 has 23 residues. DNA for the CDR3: TGCGCCAGCAGCCCGCGAGAGAGGGCAACTAGCGGGGGCCGAAGATCTGGGGCCAACGTCCTGACTTTC. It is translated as CASSPRERATSGGRRSGANVLTF.

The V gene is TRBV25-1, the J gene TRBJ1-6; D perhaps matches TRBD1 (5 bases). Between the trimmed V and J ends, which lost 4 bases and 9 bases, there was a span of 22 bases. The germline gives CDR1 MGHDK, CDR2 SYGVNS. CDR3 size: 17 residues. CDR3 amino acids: CASSARGGAGLGSPLHF. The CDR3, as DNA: TGTGCCAGCAGTGCTCGGGGAGGGGCAGGGTTAGGTTCACCCCTCCACTTT.

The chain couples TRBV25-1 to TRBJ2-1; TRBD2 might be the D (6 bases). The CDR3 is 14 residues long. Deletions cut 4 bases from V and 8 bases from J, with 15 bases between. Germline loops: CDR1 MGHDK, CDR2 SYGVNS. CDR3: CASSVPGARDEQFF. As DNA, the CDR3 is TGTGCCAGCAGTGTACCGGGAGCAAGGGATGAGCAGTTCTTC.

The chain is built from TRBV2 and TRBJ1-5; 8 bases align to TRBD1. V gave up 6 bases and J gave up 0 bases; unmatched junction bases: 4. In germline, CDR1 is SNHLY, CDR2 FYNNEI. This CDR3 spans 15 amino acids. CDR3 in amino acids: CASRETGVSNQPQHF. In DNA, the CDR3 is TGTGCCAGCAGGGAGACAGGGGTTAGCAATCAGCCCCAGCATTTT.

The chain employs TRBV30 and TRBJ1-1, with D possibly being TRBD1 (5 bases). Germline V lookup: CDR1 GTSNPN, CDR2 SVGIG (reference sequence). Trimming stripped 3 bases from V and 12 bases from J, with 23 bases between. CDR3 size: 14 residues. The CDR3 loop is CAWRTERGWGETFF. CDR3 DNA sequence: TGTGCCTGGAGGACAGAACGGGGGTGGGGCGAAACTTTCTTT.

This CDR3 reads CASSVPGTIYF. As DNA, the CDR3 is TGTGCCAGCAGTGTACCCGGTACCATATATTTT. This chain uses TRBV2 with TRBJ1-3; D is uncertain. V was pared by 4 bases and J by 10 bases, with 8 bases between. Germline CDR1 is SNHLY and CDR2 is FYNNEI. This CDR3 region has 11 residues.

The CDR3 DNA sequence: TGTGCCAGCAGTCGCGATCGTTACACCGGGGAGCTGTTTTTT. Amino acid sequence: CASSRDRYTGELFF. The chain has TRBV6-5 and TRBJ2-2; D is unresolved. V lost 5 bases to trimming and J lost 3 bases, with 10 bases between them. This CDR3 has 14 amino acids. Germline lookup yields CDR1 MNHEY and CDR2 SVGAGI.

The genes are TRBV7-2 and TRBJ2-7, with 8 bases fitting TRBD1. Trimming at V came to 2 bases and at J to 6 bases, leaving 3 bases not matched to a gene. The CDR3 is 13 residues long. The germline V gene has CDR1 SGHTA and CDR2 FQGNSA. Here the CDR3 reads CASSLQGAAEQYF. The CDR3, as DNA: TGTGCCAGCAGCTTACAGGGGGCGGCCGAGCAGTACTTC.

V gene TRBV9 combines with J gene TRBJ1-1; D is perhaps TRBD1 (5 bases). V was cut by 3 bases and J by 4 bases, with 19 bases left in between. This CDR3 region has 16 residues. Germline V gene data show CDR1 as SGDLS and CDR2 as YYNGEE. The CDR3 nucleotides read TGTGCCAGCAGCGAGGATCCCTCACAGGCGTTCACTGAAGCTTTCTTT. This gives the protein CASSEDPSQAFTEAFF.